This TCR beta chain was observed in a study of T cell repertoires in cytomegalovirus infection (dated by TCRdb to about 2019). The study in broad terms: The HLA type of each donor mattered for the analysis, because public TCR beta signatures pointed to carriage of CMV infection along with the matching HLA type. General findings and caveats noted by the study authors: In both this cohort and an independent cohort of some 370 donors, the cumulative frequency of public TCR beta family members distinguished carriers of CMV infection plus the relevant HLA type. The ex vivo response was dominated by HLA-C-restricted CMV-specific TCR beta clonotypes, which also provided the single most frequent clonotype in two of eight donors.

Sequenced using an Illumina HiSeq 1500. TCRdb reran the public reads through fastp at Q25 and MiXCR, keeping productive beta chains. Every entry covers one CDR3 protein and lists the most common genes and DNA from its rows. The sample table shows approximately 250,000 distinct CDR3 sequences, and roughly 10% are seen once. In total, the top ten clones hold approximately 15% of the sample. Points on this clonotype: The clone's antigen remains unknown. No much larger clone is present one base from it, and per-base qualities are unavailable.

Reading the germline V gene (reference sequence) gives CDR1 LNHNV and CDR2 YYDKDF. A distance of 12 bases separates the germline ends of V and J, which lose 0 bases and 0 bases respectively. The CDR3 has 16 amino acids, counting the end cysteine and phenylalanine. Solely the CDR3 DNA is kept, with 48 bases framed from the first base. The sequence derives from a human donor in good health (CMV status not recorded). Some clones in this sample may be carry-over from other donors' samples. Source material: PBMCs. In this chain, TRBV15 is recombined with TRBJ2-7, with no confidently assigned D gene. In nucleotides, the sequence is TGTGCCACCAGCAGAGAAGGCGGAAGGAGCTCCTACGAGCAGTACTTC. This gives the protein CATSREGGRSSYEQYF.